One and the same sample provided the 25 T cell receptor beta chains below, sequenced in a study of shared clonotypes between healthy human individuals. The method was immunoSEQ multiplex PCR; TCRdb's version includes in-frame clones alone and lacks a portion of them. The sample has roughly 1,500,000 clones; 95% to 99% are singletons. The sample consisted of naive CD4+ T cells sorted from blood. The subset: CD45RA+ positively selected. The receptors here all came from a man in his thirties or forties in good health.

The chain is built from TRBV4-1 and TRBJ2-5; TRBD2 matches 8 bases. Germline CDR1 MGHRA, CDR2 YSYEKL. The CDR3 runs 15 residues. V lost 0 bases, J lost 6 bases, and 6 bases stayed unmatched. CDR3: CASSQDLAGGKTQYF. The DNA for the CDR3 is TGCGCCAGCAGCCAAGATCTGGCGGGAGGAAAGACCCAGTACTTC.

This clone is a singleton in its sample. This chain uses TRBV5-1 with TRBJ2-1, with TRBD2 matching 9 bases. J lost 4 bases, V lost 4 bases, and 12 bases had no gene match. This CDR3 is 17 amino acids long. Looked up from germline, CDR1 is SGHRS and CDR2 is YFSETQ. CDR3 protein: CASSPNRLADIYNEQFF. CDR3 nucleotides: TGCGCCAGCAGCCCGAATCGACTAGCGGATATATACAATGAGCAGTTCTTC.

J is TRBJ2-5 and V is TRBV10-2; D not resolved. V was cut by 2 bases and J by 4 bases, with 5 bases left in between. The germline gives CDR1 WSHSY, CDR2 SAAADI. This CDR3 is built from 12 residues. The CDR3 DNA is TGCGCCAGCAGTGAGGGATTAGAGACCCAGTACTTC. Translation: CASSEGLETQYF.

This chain connects TRBV6-1 to TRBJ2-1; D might be TRBD1 or TRBD2, each matching 5 bases. The germline gives CDR1 MNHNS, CDR2 SASEGT. This CDR3 region has 15 residues. V gave up 0 bases and J gave up 0 bases, with 6 bases separating them. The CDR3 loop reads CASSEAGTSYNEQFF. Written as DNA, the CDR3 is TGTGCCAGCAGTGAAGCGGGGACCTCCTACAATGAGCAGTTCTTC.

Concerning this clone: Other DNA variants within this sample encode the same CDR3. This chain uses TRBV15 with TRBJ2-5; the match to TRBD2 covers 10 bases. CDR1 is LNHNV, CDR2 YYDKDF, per germline (reference sequence). The trim removed 1 base at V and 2 bases at J, leaving 1 base unmatched. The CDR3 is 15 residues long. The CDR3 is CATSRGTSGQETQYF. The DNA of the CDR3 is TGTGCCACCAGCAGAGGGACTAGCGGACAAGAGACCCAGTACTTC. Filled out from reference TRBV15 and TRBJ2-5, the complete variable domain reads DAMVIQNPRYQVTQFGKPVTLSCSQTLNHNVMYWYQQKSSQAPKLLFHYYDKDFNNEADTPDNFQSRRPNTSFCFLDIRSPGLGDTAMYLCATSRGTSGQETQYFGPGTRLLVL.

This chain connects TRBV9 to TRBJ2-6; D remains unclear. This CDR3 is built from 14 residues. V was trimmed by 7 bases and J by 0 bases, leaving 8 bases between them. The germline V gene has CDR1 SGDLS and CDR2 YYNGEE. The CDR3 region is CASGHTSGANVLTF. CDR3 DNA: TGTGCCAGCGGGCATACCTCTGGGGCCAACGTCCTGACTTTC.

This clone has more than one count but fewer than ten. The chain joins TRBV28 to TRBJ1-5; the D is unclear. V lost 5 bases and J lost 5, with 13 bases in between. The germline gives CDR1 MDHEN, CDR2 SYDVKM. This CDR3 is built from 14 residues. CDR3 protein: CASSLRAYDQPQHF. The CDR3 nucleotides are TGTGCCAGCAGTCTCCGGGCCTACGATCAGCCCCAGCATTTT.

This chain connects TRBV5-4 to TRBJ2-3; no definite D call. CDR1 and CDR2 (germline): SGHNT, YYREEE (reference sequence). V was pared by 3 bases and J by 2 bases, with 13 bases between. CDR3 size: 15 residues. The CDR3 DNA follows: TGTGCCAGCAGCTCTCCCGAACGTCCCACAGATACGCAGTATTTT. It is translated as CASSSPERPTDTQYF.

This clone was counted once. The V and J genes are TRBV27 and TRBJ2-5; 7 positions agree with TRBD1. This CDR3 comprises 15 residues. The germline CDR1 and CDR2 sequences are MNHEY and SMNVEV (reference sequence). The V and J ends lost 3 bases and 3 bases, in that order; junction bases with no gene match: 7. CDR3 loop: CASSFRQDRKETQYF. CDR3 DNA: TGTGCCAGCAGTTTCCGACAGGACAGGAAAGAGACCCAGTACTTC.

This sequence joins TRBV4-3 and TRBJ2-7; 9 positions agree with TRBD1. Losses at the gene ends were 0 bases for V and 2 bases for J; bases not matched to a gene: 2. The CDR3 has 15 residues. Germline values: CDR1 LGHNA, CDR2 YSLEER. The CDR3 loop reads CASSQDWDRAYEQYF. CDR3 coding DNA: TGCGCCAGCAGCCAAGACTGGGACAGGGCCTACGAGCAGTACTTC.

J is TRBJ1-5 and V is TRBV27; 7 nucleotides match TRBD1. This CDR3 comprises 14 residues. V lost 6 bases, J lost 3 bases, and 5 bases stayed unmatched. CDR1 and CDR2 from the germline V gene are MNHEY and SMNVEV (reference sequence). CDR3 sequence reads: CASRQTGNNQPQHF. The CDR3 DNA reads as TGTGCCAGCAGGCAGACAGGGAACAATCAGCCCCAGCATTTT.

This chain connects TRBV9 to TRBJ2-5, with D perhaps matching TRBD1 or TRBD2 (6 bases each). Between the trimmed V and J ends, which lost 4 bases and 4 bases, there was a span of 14 bases. This CDR3 region has 14 residues. Germline V gives CDR1 SGDLS, CDR2 YYNGEE. In DNA, the CDR3 is TGTGCCAGCAGCTTGGGGGCACTAGCAGAGACCCAGTACTTC. Its translation: CASSLGALAETQYF.

V is TRBV5-8 and J is TRBJ2-1, with TRBD1 matching 10 bases. The length of the CDR3 is 15 residues. Unmatched junction bases numbered 6, after V lost 0 bases and J lost 9 bases. Germline V gene data show CDR1 as SGHTS and CDR2 as YDEGEE. The CDR3 DNA is TGTGCCAGCAGCTTGGTGGACAGGGGGTTGGCTGAGCAGTTCTTC. This sequence encodes CASSLVDRGLAEQFF.

The chain links TRBV7-9 to TRBJ1-2; the match to TRBD1 covers 9 bases. Trimming at V came to 0 bases and at J to 7 bases, leaving 12 bases not matched to a gene. Germline CDR1 is SEHNR and CDR2 is FQNEAQ (reference sequence). The CDR3 has 17 residues. CDR3 coding DNA: TGTGCCAGCAGCTTAGCGAGGGACAGGGCCTATGTTGGTGGCTACACCTTC. It yields the protein CASSLARDRAYVGGYTF.

This chain uses TRBV5-1 with TRBJ2-3; TRBD2 matches at 10 bases. V lost 4 bases and J lost 5; bases outside the gene matches: 13. The germline gives CDR1 SGHRS, CDR2 YFSETQ. This CDR3 is built from 17 residues. In DNA, the CDR3 is TGCGCCAGCAGCCGGGGCGCGGTAGCGGGAGGAGGAGATACGCAGTATTTT. This sequence encodes CASSRGAVAGGGDTQYF. Variable domain in full (rest from reference TRBV5-1 and TRBJ2-3): KAGVTQTPRYLIKTRGQQVTLSCSPISGHRSVSWYQQTPGQGLQFLFEYFSETQRNKGNFPGRFSGRQFSNSRSEMNVSTLELGDSALYLCASSRGAVAGGGDTQYFGPGTRLTVL.

This sequence joins TRBV10-3 and TRBJ2-7; tentatively, D is TRBD1 or TRBD2 (7 bases each). This CDR3 contains 13 residues. Trimming cost V 8 bases and J 3 bases, with 14 bases left between them. The germline V gene encodes CDR1 ENHRY and CDR2 SYGVKD. The CDR3, as DNA: TGTGCCATCCGGCAGGGGGGGAACTACGAGCAGTACTTC. This translates into CAIRQGGNYEQYF.

This chain connects TRBV15 to TRBJ2-1; D may be TRBD2 (5 bases). Trimming took 1 base from V and 1 from J, leaving 14 bases between them. The CDR3 is made up of 17 amino acids. CDR1 LNHNV and CDR2 YYDKDF come from the germline V gene (reference sequence). The CDR3 spells CATSRVHGGRSYNEQFF. Here the CDR3 DNA reads TGTGCCACCAGCAGAGTTCATGGAGGAAGGTCCTACAATGAGCAGTTCTTC.

V and J are TRBV4-3 and TRBJ2-1; D might be TRBD1 (6 bases). V lost 0 bases to trimming and J lost 10 bases, with 16 bases between them. Germline CDR1 is LGHNA and CDR2 is YSLEER. The CDR3 loop spans 15 amino acids. CDR3 in DNA: TGCGCCAGCAGCCAAGATGCAACAGGGAATCGGGAGCAGTTCTTC. This encodes CASSQDATGNREQFF.

The chain is built from TRBV5-1 and TRBJ1-1; weak D call: TRBD1 (6 bases). Germline V gives CDR1 SGHRS, CDR2 YFSETQ. The CDR3 is 14 residues long. V gave up 2 bases and J gave up 4 bases, with 12 bases separating them. The CDR3 loop is CASSLSRGSTEAFF. For the CDR3, the DNA is TGCGCCAGCAGCTTAAGCAGGGGATCCACTGAAGCTTTCTTT.

The chain employs TRBV28 and TRBJ2-2; D remains ambiguous. This CDR3 contains 12 residues. The ends were cut back, 7 bases at V and 2 bases at J, with 5 bases in the middle. From germline, CDR1 is MDHEN and CDR2 SYDVKM. CDR3: CASIGNTGELFF. The CDR3 DNA sequence: TGTGCCAGCATAGGTAACACCGGGGAGCTGTTTTTT.

The gene calls are TRBV10-3 and TRBJ1-4; D is undetermined. Looked up from germline, CDR1 is ENHRY and CDR2 is SYGVKD. Trimming pared 3 bases from V and 7 bases from J, leaving 15 bases between. This CDR3 comprises 15 residues. CDR3: CAISDGPVLFEKLFF. CDR3 bases: TGTGCCATCAGTGACGGGCCCGTCTTATTTGAAAAACTGTTTTTT.

This clone was observed a single time. Distinct nucleotide sequences in the sample also encode this CDR3. This chain links TRBV14 with TRBJ2-7; no clear D gene. Trimming cost V 1 base and J 3 bases, with 7 bases left between them. Germline V gene sequence: CDR1 SGHDN, CDR2 FVKESK. CDR3 length: 13 amino acids. The CDR3 DNA reads as TGTGCCAGCAGCCAAGTAAGCAGCTACGAGCAGTACTTC. It specifies CASSQVSSYEQYF.

This clone was observed a single time. The chain combines TRBV2 with TRBJ1-1, with TRBD1 matching over 8 bases. V gave up 6 bases and J gave up 0 bases; unmatched junction bases: 12. The CDR3 has 17 amino acids. Germline CDR1 and CDR2: SNHLY and FYNNEI. The CDR3, as DNA: TGTGCCAGCAGGGGCAGGGGGCGCATCAGCATGAACACTGAAGCTTTCTTT. Translating gives CASRGRGRISMNTEAFF.

The rearrangement joins TRBV6-1 to TRBJ1-5, with a possible D match to TRBD1 (5 bases). V lost 4 bases, J lost 0 bases, and 13 bases lay in between. Per germline, CDR1 MNHNS and CDR2 SASEGT. The CDR3 length is 16 residues. The CDR3 reads CASSGGMGYSNQPQHF. The CDR3 DNA is TGTGCCAGCAGTGGGGGCATGGGATATAGCAATCAGCCCCAGCATTTT.

The rearrangement links TRBV28 to TRBJ1-2, with D unresolved. The CDR3 is 11 residues long. The V and J ends lost 2 bases and 10 bases respectively, with 8 bases between them. CDR1 is MDHEN and CDR2 is SYDVKM in the germline V gene. The CDR3 sequence: CASSLGRAYTF. CDR3 nucleotides: TGTGCCAGCAGTTTAGGGAGGGCCTACACCTTC.